The TCR beta chain described here comes from a study of T cell changes during pregnancy in multiple sclerosis. From germline, CDR1 is MNHEY and CDR2 SMNVEV (reference sequence). J gave up 4 bases and V 6 bases, and 7 bases lay outside the gene matches. This CDR3 is 15 amino acids long. Only in-frame clones appear in the TCRdb table, and some are missing; sequencing was by immunoSEQ multiplex PCR. The data show more than 55,000 clones, approximately 94% seen once. The sequence was obtained from a female donor with multiple sclerosis, enrolled in a pregnancy study. This chain connects TRBV27 to TRBJ2-3, with 10 bases aligning to TRBD2. The sample consisted of peripheral blood, taken in the third trimester of pregnancy. The CDR3: CASRLAGAGADTQYF. The CDR3, as DNA: TGTGCCAGCAGGCTAGCGGGAGCGGGCGCAGATACGCAGTATTTT.